This paragraph covers one TCR beta chain sequence. In the PCR, 60 Vbeta and 13 Jbeta primers were used. Sequencing was performed with immunoSEQ multiplex PCR; in TCRdb, only in-frame clones are kept and a portion is missing. The top ten clones hold around 3.6% of a sample with 95,000 to 100,000 clones, more than 70% of them seen once. The data were taken from a study of cytomegalovirus exposure and HLA in healthy donors. Sequenced material: PBMCs. This TCR derives from a man under 40 in good health and CMV-seronegative.

CDR3 protein: CATSRELGLADNNEQFF. DNA of the CDR3: TGTGCCACCAGCAGAGAACTGGGGCTAGCGGATAACAATGAGCAGTTCTTC. V gene TRBV15 combines with J gene TRBJ2-1; 7 bases are a match to TRBD2. The V and J ends lost 0 bases and 5 bases, in that order; junction bases with no gene match: 10. The germline V gene has CDR1 LNHNV and CDR2 YYDKDF (reference sequence). The CDR3 runs to 17 residues.